This T cell receptor beta chain was profiled in a study of T-cell memory formation after mild COVID-19. TCRdb fed the 5' RACE reads into MiXCR, producing one record per CDR3 protein. Among hundreds of thousands of distinct CDR3 sequences listed, 25% to 30% were seen once. This TCR derives from an adult woman who had mild COVID-19 (a few samples of this study predate the infection). Cell type and time point are not known. Material for sequencing was PBMCs or a T cell subset sorted from them (not recorded which).

CDR3 in amino acids: CASSLMADYEQYF. The CDR3 DNA reads as TGTGCCAGCAGCTTAATGGCAGACTACGAGCAGTACTTC. The genes are TRBV7-9 and TRBJ2-7; unclear D gene. Trimming took 2 bases from V and 3 from J, leaving 8 bases between them. The CDR3 covers 13 residues. Germline values: CDR1 SEHNR, CDR2 FQNEAQ (reference sequence). The whole variable domain, filled in from reference TRBV7-9 and TRBJ2-7, reads DTGVSQNPRHKITKRGQNVTFRCDPISEHNRLYWYRQTLGQGPEFLTYFQNEAQLEKSRLLSDRFSAERPKGSFSTLEIQRTEQGDSAMYLCASSLMADYEQYFGPGTRLTVT.